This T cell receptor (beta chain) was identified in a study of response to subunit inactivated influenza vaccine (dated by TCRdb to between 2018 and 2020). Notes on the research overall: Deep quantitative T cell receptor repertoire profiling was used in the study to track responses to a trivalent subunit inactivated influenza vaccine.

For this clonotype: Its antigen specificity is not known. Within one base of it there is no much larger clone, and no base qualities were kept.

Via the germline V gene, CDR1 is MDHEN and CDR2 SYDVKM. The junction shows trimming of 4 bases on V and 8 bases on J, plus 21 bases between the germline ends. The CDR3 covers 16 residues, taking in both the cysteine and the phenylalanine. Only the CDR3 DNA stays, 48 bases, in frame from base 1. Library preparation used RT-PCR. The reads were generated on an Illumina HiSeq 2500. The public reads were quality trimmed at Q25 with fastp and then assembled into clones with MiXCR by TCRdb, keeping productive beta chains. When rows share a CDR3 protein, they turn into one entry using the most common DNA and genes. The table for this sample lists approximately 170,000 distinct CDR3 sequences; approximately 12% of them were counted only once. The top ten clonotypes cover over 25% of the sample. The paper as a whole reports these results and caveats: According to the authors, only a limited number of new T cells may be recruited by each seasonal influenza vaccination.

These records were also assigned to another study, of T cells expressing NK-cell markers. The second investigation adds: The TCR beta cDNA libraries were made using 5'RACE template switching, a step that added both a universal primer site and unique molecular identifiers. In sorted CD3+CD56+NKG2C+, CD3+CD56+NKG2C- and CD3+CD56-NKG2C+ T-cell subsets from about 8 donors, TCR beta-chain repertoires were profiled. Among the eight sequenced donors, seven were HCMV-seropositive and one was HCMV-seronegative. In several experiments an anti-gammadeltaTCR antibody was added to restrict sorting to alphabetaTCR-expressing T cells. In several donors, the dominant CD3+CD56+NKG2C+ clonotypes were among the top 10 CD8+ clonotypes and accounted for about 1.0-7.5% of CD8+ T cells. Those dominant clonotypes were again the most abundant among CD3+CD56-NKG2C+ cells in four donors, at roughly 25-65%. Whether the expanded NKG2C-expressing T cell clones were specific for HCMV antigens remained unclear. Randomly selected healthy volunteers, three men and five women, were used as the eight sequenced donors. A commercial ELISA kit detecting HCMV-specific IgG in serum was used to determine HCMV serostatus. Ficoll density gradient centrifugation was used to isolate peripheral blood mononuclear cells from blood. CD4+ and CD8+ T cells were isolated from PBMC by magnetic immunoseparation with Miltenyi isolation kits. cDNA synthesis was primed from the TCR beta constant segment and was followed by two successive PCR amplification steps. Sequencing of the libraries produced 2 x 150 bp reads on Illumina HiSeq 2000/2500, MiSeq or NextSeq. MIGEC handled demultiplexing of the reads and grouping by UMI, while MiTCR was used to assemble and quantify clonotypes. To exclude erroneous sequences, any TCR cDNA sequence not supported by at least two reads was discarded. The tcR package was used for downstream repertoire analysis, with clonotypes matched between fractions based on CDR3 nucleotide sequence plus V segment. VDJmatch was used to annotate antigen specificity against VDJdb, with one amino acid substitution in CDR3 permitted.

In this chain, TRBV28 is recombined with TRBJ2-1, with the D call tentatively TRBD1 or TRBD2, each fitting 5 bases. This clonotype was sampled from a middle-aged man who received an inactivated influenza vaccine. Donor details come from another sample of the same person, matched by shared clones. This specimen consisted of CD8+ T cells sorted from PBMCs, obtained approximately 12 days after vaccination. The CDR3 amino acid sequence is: CASSSPGASRGYEQFF. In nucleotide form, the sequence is TGTGCCAGCAGTTCTCCCGGGGCTAGCCGGGGTTATGAGCAGTTCTTC.